The 31 T cell receptor beta chains presented below share a single source sample, sequenced in a study of CD8+ T cells in alopecia areata. Extraction and reverse transcription of RNA yielded cDNA as the sequencing template. The protocol was immunoSEQ multiplex PCR, while the TCRdb copy is restricted to in-frame clones and leaves out a portion. The sample carries about 260,000 clones, 60% recorded once. Treatment specified: oral pan-JAK inhibitor, 5-10 mg twice daily. The sample in question was CD4+ T cells sorted from blood, obtained at week 52, from a patient treated with tofacitinib. These receptors were collected from a human donor with alopecia areata.

This clone was counted only a few times. V usage is TRBV6-1 and J usage is TRBJ2-2; no clear D. Trimming removed 6 bases from V and 1 base from J, with 3 bases in between. The CDR3 contains 12 residues. CDR1 and CDR2 (germline): MNHNS, SASEGT. CDR3 amino acids: CASRENTGELFF. The CDR3 DNA sequence: TGTGCCAGCAGAGAGAACACCGGGGAGCTGTTTTTT.

The CDR3 here is CAWSVKGPDNQPQHF. The DNA of the CDR3 is TGTGCCTGGAGTGTAAAGGGACCTGACAATCAGCCCCAGCATTTT. The V gene is TRBV30, the J gene TRBJ1-5, with D perhaps matching TRBD1 (5 bases). V was pared by 0 bases and J by 3 bases, with 12 bases between. The germline gives CDR1 GTSNPN, CDR2 SVGIG (reference sequence). The CDR3 length is 15 residues.

The V gene is TRBV11-2, the J gene TRBJ2-5; 7 nucleotides line up with TRBD2. V trimming: 3 bases; J trimming: 1 base; junction bases outside the gene matches: 2. The germline CDR1 and CDR2 sequences are SGHAT and FQNNGV. The CDR3 is 14 residues long. The CDR3 bases are TGTGCCAGCAGCTTTTCTAGCGGCCAAGAGACCCAGTACTTC. This gives the protein CASSFSSGQETQYF.

The table lists this clone with a count of one. V is TRBV30 and J is TRBJ2-3, with a possible D match to TRBD2 (6 bases). The V end was cut by 1 base, the J end by 1 base, with 6 bases between. The CDR3 sequence is 13 residues long. Germline V gene sequence: CDR1 GTSNPN, CDR2 SVGIG (reference sequence). The chain's CDR3 is CAWSAGGTDTQYF. Here the CDR3 DNA reads TGTGCCTGGAGTGCGGGGGGCACAGATACGCAGTATTTT. The variable domain in full, with the rest retrieved from reference TRBV30 and TRBJ2-3, is SQTIHQWPATLVQPVGSPLSLECTVEGTSNPNLYWYRQAAGRGLQLLFYSVGIGQISSEVPQNLSASRPQDRQFILSSKKLLLSDSGFYLCAWSAGGTDTQYFGPGTRLTVL.

The chain employs TRBV5-1 and TRBJ2-7; possible D gene TRBD1, 5 bases. Trimming pared 0 bases from V and 7 bases from J, leaving 11 bases between. CDR1 SGHRS and CDR2 YFSETQ come from the germline V gene. The CDR3 is 13 amino acids. CDR3 nucleotides: TGCGCCAGCAGCTTGGAGCAGGGCGGAGAGCAGTACTTC. Residues: CASSLEQGGEQYF.

V usage is TRBV10-3 and J usage is TRBJ2-7, with D possibly being TRBD2 (5 bases). CDR3 length: 17 residues. With 5 bases removed from V and 6 bases from J, the gap between germline ends came to 26 bases. Germline loops: CDR1 ENHRY, CDR2 SYGVKD. The CDR3 region has the DNA TGTGCCATCAGTACCTCCGAGGGAACTCGATTGGTGGTCGAGCAGTACTTC. Residues: CAISTSEGTRLVVEQYF.

This clone showed up just a few times. J is TRBJ1-1 and V is TRBV30; D unresolved. Germline V CDR1 and CDR2: GTSNPN, SVGIG (reference sequence). The CDR3 runs to 14 residues. The CDR3 region is CASKTAASNTEAFF. The CDR3, as DNA: TGTGCATCGAAAACGGCAGCTTCGAACACTGAAGCTTTCTTT.

V usage is TRBV4-1 and J usage is TRBJ1-5; D unresolved. The CDR3 covers 16 residues. V lost 3 bases and J 8 bases, leaving 20 bases between the germline ends. CDR1 and CDR2 (germline): MGHRA, YSYEKL. The chain's CDR3 is CASSHPTEGIRKPQHF. The CDR3 DNA reads as TGCGCCAGCAGCCATCCTACGGAAGGGATAAGGAAGCCCCAGCATTTT.

This clone was picked up a small number of times. Other DNA sequences in this sample translate to the same CDR3. The rearrangement joins TRBV29-1 to TRBJ1-1; D is possibly TRBD1 (6 bases). Trimming removed 6 bases at V and 1 base at J, with 12 bases between. The CDR3 has 13 amino acids. CDR1 is SQVTM and CDR2 is ANQGSEA in the germline V gene. For the CDR3, the DNA is TGCAGCGTAGAAAGACAGGCGAACACTGAAGCTTTCTTT. It codes for CSVERQANTEAFF.

The J gene is TRBJ1-2, the V gene TRBV30; maybe TRBD1 (5 bases). This CDR3 has 13 amino acids. V shed 1 base and J shed 7 bases, with 13 bases lying between them. Germline loops: CDR1 GTSNPN, CDR2 SVGIG (reference sequence). The CDR3 spells CAWSEGAEGGYTF. CDR3 coding DNA: TGTGCCTGGAGTGAAGGGGCTGAAGGTGGCTACACCTTC.

V and J are TRBV18 and TRBJ1-6; D may be TRBD1 (6 bases). Germline values: CDR1 KGHSH, CDR2 LQKENI. V was trimmed by 2 bases and J by 9 bases, leaving 17 bases between them. This CDR3 contains 16 residues. CDR3 sequence reads: CASSPRVGTSLSPLHF. CDR3 bases: TGTGCCAGCTCACCAAGGGTCGGGACAAGCCTTTCACCCCTCCACTTT.

This rearrangement joins TRBV9 to TRBJ1-2, with a tentative D call TRBD1 (6 bases). The germline V gene has CDR1 SGDLS and CDR2 YYNGEE. The CDR3 is 15 residues long. V lost 2 bases, J lost 5 bases, and 16 bases lay in between. The CDR3 protein is CASSVQGGGPYGYTF. The CDR3 DNA follows: TGTGCCAGCAGCGTTCAAGGCGGGGGCCCTTATGGCTACACCTTC.

The chain carries TRBV5-6 and TRBJ1-6; D may be TRBD1 (5 bases). Germline V gene data show CDR1 as SGHDT and CDR2 as YYEEEE. CDR3 length: 16 amino acids. V lost 1 base to trimming and J lost 7 bases, with 15 bases between them. The CDR3 sequence: CASSLQTGVRNSPLHF. The DNA for the CDR3 is TGTGCCAGCAGCTTGCAAACAGGAGTTAGGAATTCACCCCTCCACTTT. The full variable domain, its missing parts supplied by reference TRBV5-6 and TRBJ1-6, is DAGVTQSPTHLIKTRGQQVTLRCSPKSGHDTVSWYQQALGQGPQFIFQYYEEEERQRGNFPDRFSGHQFPNYSSELNVNALLLGDSALYLCASSLQTGVRNSPLHFGNGTRLTVT.

The genes are TRBV30 and TRBJ1-1; 7 positions agree with TRBD1. CDR3 size: 13 residues. V trimming: 5 bases; J trimming: 5 bases; junction bases outside the gene matches: 8. Per germline, CDR1 GTSNPN and CDR2 SVGIG (reference sequence). In nucleotides, the CDR3 is TGTGCCTGGTTGACAGGGCCGTGGACTGAAGCTTTCTTT. Its protein is CAWLTGPWTEAFF.

The chain couples TRBV5-1 to TRBJ1-2; D possibly corresponds to TRBD1 (5 bases). Germline CDR1 and CDR2: SGHRS and YFSETQ. Trimming removed 4 bases from V and 4 bases from J, with 11 bases in between. The CDR3 runs to 13 residues. CDR3 region: CASSIGEGYGYTF. The CDR3 DNA is TGCGCCAGCAGCATAGGGGAAGGCTATGGCTACACCTTC.

The V call is TRBV7-2, the J call TRBJ1-1; maybe TRBD1 (5 bases). V was trimmed by 3 bases and J by 1 base, leaving 9 bases between them. Germline CDR1 reads SGHTA; CDR2 reads FQGNSA. The CDR3 totals 14 residues. Here the CDR3 reads CASSLGRENTEAFF. CDR3 DNA: TGTGCCAGCAGCTTGGGCAGGGAGAACACTGAAGCTTTCTTT. The whole variable domain, remainder taken from reference TRBV7-2 and TRBJ1-1, is GAGVSQSPSNKVTEKGKDVELRCDPISGHTALYWYRQSLGQGLEFLIYFQGNSAPDKSGLPSDRFSAERTGGSVSTLTIQRTQQEDSAVYLCASSLGRENTEAFFGQGTRLTVV.

Remarks on this clone: Different DNA sequences within this sample yield the same CDR3. The chain couples TRBV11-2 to TRBJ2-3; 7 nucleotides align to TRBD1. CDR3 length: 15 residues. After removal of 0 bases from V and 2 bases from J, the junction contained 2 bases not matched to a gene. Germline loops: CDR1 SGHAT, CDR2 FQNNGV. CDR3 sequence (DNA): TGTGCCAGCAGCTTAGACAGGGGGTTCACAGATACGCAGTATTTT. It is translated as CASSLDRGFTDTQYF.

In this sample, this clone turned up a few times. The chain couples TRBV29-1 to TRBJ1-1; D might be TRBD1 (5 bases). CDR3 length equals 14 residues. Germline V gene data show CDR1 as SQVTM and CDR2 as ANQGSEA. With 6 bases removed from V and 1 base from J, the gap between germline ends came to 15 bases. The CDR3, as DNA: TGCAGCGTCGGGGGAGGGTTGGGGAACACTGAAGCTTTCTTT. This translates into CSVGGGLGNTEAFF.

In regard to this clone: One end of the junction varies from germline; a read error may be responsible. The sample contains more than one DNA sequence encoding this CDR3. The chain links TRBV20-1 to TRBJ2-5, with a possible D match to TRBD2 (5 bases). CDR1 is DFQATT, CDR2 SNEGSKA, per germline (reference sequence). The CDR3 contains 11 residues. CDR3 nucleotides: TGTAGTGCCGGGGTAGGGGAGACCCAGTACTTC. The encoded protein is CSAGVGETQYF.

The J gene is TRBJ1-1, the V gene TRBV10-3, with a weak D call TRBD1 (5 bases). The V end lost 7 bases, the J end lost 2 bases, and 20 bases lay between the germline ends. Germline V lookup: CDR1 ENHRY, CDR2 SYGVKD. The CDR3 has 16 residues. Here the CDR3 DNA reads TGTGCCATCAAGAGTAGCCGGGACGGTGAAAACACTGAAGCTTTCTTT. Protein: CAIKSSRDGENTEAFF.

This chain joins TRBV29-1 and TRBJ2-1; 7 bases map to TRBD1. V lost 3 bases and J lost 0; bases outside the gene matches: 5. Germline V gene sequence: CDR1 SQVTM, CDR2 ANQGSEA. This CDR3 region has 15 residues. CDR3 region: CSVDSYRGSYNEQFF. CDR3 nucleotide sequence: TGCAGCGTTGATTCTTACAGGGGCTCCTACAATGAGCAGTTCTTC.

This clone was seen more than once but under ten times. The V call is TRBV4-2, the J call TRBJ2-4; D is unresolved. CDR3 length equals 17 residues. Trimming removed 0 bases at V and 1 base at J, with 13 bases between. Germline assignment: CDR1 LGHNA and CDR2 YNFKEQ. The chain's CDR3 is CASSQDIYAEAKNIQYF. For the CDR3, the DNA is TGTGCCAGCAGCCAAGATATTTACGCGGAGGCCAAAAACATTCAGTACTTC.

The genes are TRBV7-9 and TRBJ1-2, with D tentatively TRBD1 (6 bases). V was shortened by 2 bases and J by 6 bases, with 13 bases between the two germline ends. Germline V lookup: CDR1 SEHNR, CDR2 FQNEAQ (reference sequence). CDR3 size: 14 residues. The CDR3 sequence: CASSLMGQGNGYTF. CDR3 sequence (DNA): TGTGCCAGCAGCTTAATGGGGCAGGGGAATGGCTACACCTTC. Variable domain in full (rest from reference TRBV7-9 and TRBJ1-2): DTGVSQNPRHKITKRGQNVTFRCDPISEHNRLYWYRQTLGQGPEFLTYFQNEAQLEKSRLLSDRFSAERPKGSFSTLEIQRTEQGDSAMYLCASSLMGQGNGYTFGSGTRLTVV.

This clone occurred a few times. The chain combines TRBV30 with TRBJ1-1, with no clear D. Germline assignment: CDR1 GTSNPN and CDR2 SVGIG (reference sequence). CDR3 length: 12 amino acids. V lost 5 bases and J 1 base, leaving 8 bases between the germline ends. CDR3 sequence (DNA): TGTGCCTGGCGGAACCCGAACACTGAAGCTTTCTTT. Translation: CAWRNPNTEAFF.

The sample holds a few counts of this clone. The chain links TRBV2 to TRBJ2-1, with 7 bases that match TRBD2. Trimming cost V 11 bases and J 2 bases; bases outside gene matches: 6. Germline CDR1 is SNHLY and CDR2 is FYNNEI. This CDR3 is 13 amino acids long. The CDR3 sequence: CAGGVSAYNEQFF. The CDR3 bases are TGTGCCGGGGGGGTGTCCGCCTACAATGAGCAGTTCTTC.

The genes are TRBV7-3 and TRBJ2-2, with 11 positions matching TRBD2. CDR1 is SGHTA, CDR2 FQGTGA, per germline. CDR3 length equals 16 residues. The junction had 1 base not matched to a gene; V was cut back by 4 bases and J by 0 bases. CDR3 amino acids: CASSSSGGSNTGELFF. DNA of the CDR3: TGTGCCAGCAGCTCTAGCGGGGGGTCGAACACCGGGGAGCTGTTTTTT. The full variable domain, rest sourced from reference TRBV7-3 and TRBJ2-2, is GAGVSQTPSNKVTEKGKYVELRCDPISGHTALYWYRQSLGQGPEFLIYFQGTGAADDSGLPNDRFFAVRPEGSVSTLKIQRTERGDSAVYLCASSSSGGSNTGELFFGEGSRLTVL.

The gene calls are TRBV30 and TRBJ2-2, with 9 bases that match TRBD1. Germline V gene data show CDR1 as GTSNPN and CDR2 as SVGIG (reference sequence). The trim removed 8 bases at V and 4 bases at J, leaving 8 bases unmatched. CDR3 length: 14 residues. In DNA form, the CDR3 reads TGTGCCCGACAACAGGACAGGGGCACCGGGGAGCTGTTTTTT. It yields the protein CARQQDRGTGELFF.

J is TRBJ2-2 and V is TRBV5-1, with D possibly TRBD2 on 6 matching bases. Trimming took 3 bases from V and 13 from J, leaving 13 bases between them. The germline V gene has CDR1 SGHRS and CDR2 YFSETQ. This CDR3 has 12 residues. The CDR3 is CASSSTGDSLFF. The CDR3 DNA reads as TGCGCCAGCAGCTCCACGGGGGATTCGCTGTTTTTT.

This chain connects TRBV5-1 to TRBJ1-2; the match to TRBD1 covers 8 bases. Germline V gene sequence: CDR1 SGHRS, CDR2 YFSETQ. The length of the CDR3 is 15 residues. V trimming: 1 base; J trimming: 4 bases; junction bases outside the gene matches: 6. In nucleotides, the CDR3 is TGCGCCAGCAGCTTGTTGTCCACAGGGGGCTATGGCTACACCTTC. Amino acid sequence: CASSLLSTGGYGYTF.

This chain uses TRBV5-1 with TRBJ2-3, with D perhaps being TRBD1 or TRBD2 (6 bases each). The CDR3 sequence is 15 residues long. V lost 1 base, J lost 0 bases, and 9 bases lay in between. Germline V gene data show CDR1 as SGHRS and CDR2 as YFSETQ. CDR3 loop: CASSLTGASTDTQYF. The CDR3 DNA follows: TGCGCCAGCAGCTTGACGGGGGCCAGCACAGATACGCAGTATTTT.

The V and J genes are TRBV27 and TRBJ2-2, with D perhaps TRBD2 (7 bases). In germline, CDR1 is MNHEY, CDR2 SMNVEV (reference sequence). CDR3 size: 15 residues. V lost 3 bases to trimming and J lost 5 bases, with 13 bases between them. The CDR3 DNA is TGTGCCAGCAGTTTGGGGGGGCGCAGTACCGGGGAGCTGTTTTTT. Translating gives CASSLGGRSTGELFF.